A single sample gave rise to the 11 T cell receptor beta chains below, sequenced in a study of T cells after yellow fever vaccination. TCRdb recomputed calls from the 5' RACE reads with MiXCR, one row per CDR3 protein. This table holds about 300,000 distinct CDR3 sequences, 8.7% found once. Material: CD4+ T cells sorted from PBMCs, obtained 5 days after the yellow fever booster vaccination. The receptors were sampled from a man between 18 and 35 years old who received the YFV17D yellow fever vaccine.

The chain combines TRBV4-1 with TRBJ2-7, with a weak D call TRBD2 (6 bases). V lost 0 bases, J lost 4 bases, and 10 bases lay in between. The CDR3 spans 14 residues. The germline gives CDR1 MGHRA, CDR2 YSYEKL. CDR3 amino acids: CASSQDGGSYEQYF. The DNA for the CDR3 is TGCGCCAGCAGCCAAGATGGAGGGAGTTACGAGCAGTACTTC.

This clonotype was observed a handful of times. The chain employs TRBV12-3 or TRBV12-4 and TRBJ2-1, with 7 positions matching TRBD2. Unmatched junction bases numbered 8, after V lost 7 bases and J lost 5 bases. The CDR3 extends over 14 amino acids. The CDR3 here is CASILSGVHNEQFF. CDR3 nucleotides: TGTGCCAGCATCCTCAGCGGGGTCCACAATGAGCAGTTCTTC.

This clonotype turned up a few times. V is TRBV6-2 or TRBV6-3 and J is TRBJ1-1; no definite D call. The CDR3 is made up of 14 amino acids. V was clipped by 2 bases and J by 1 base, with 8 bases between them. The V gene's germline CDR1 is MNHEY and CDR2 SVGEGT. This CDR3 reads CASSYHRENTEAFF. CDR3 coding DNA: TGTGCCAGCAGTTACCATCGGGAGAACACTGAAGCTTTCTTT.

This chain links TRBV21-1 with TRBJ1-2; whether TRBD1, the table's D call, matches the DNA was not checked. TRBV21-1 has pseudogene status. The CDR3 spans 16 residues. CDR3 DNA sequence: TGTGCCAGCAGCAAAGCGTCAATGGGGCTATTCTATGGCTACACCTTC. Translation: CASSKASMGLFYGYTF.

This clonotype was counted a few times. The chain is built from TRBV2 and TRBJ2-7; 7 bases are a match to TRBD1. This CDR3 comprises 13 residues. With 9 bases clipped from V and 3 bases from J, the junction kept 8 bases outside the gene matches. Germline values: CDR1 SNHLY, CDR2 FYNNEI. The CDR3 nucleotides are TGTGCCAGTGGACAGGACAGAAGCTACGAGCAGTACGTC. Residues: CASGQDRSYEQYV.

The rearrangement links TRBV27 to TRBJ1-4; D unresolved. Trimming removed 6 bases from V and 5 bases from J, with 13 bases in between. CDR3 length equals 14 residues. From germline, CDR1 is MNHEY and CDR2 SMNVEV (reference sequence). The CDR3 DNA reads as TGTGCCAGCAGCCTAACAGAAGAGAATGAAAAACTGTTTTTT. The encoded protein is CASSLTEENEKLFF.

V usage is TRBV6-6 and J usage is TRBJ1-4, with 7 bases lining up with TRBD1. V shed 2 bases, J shed 8 bases, and the junction held 14 bases outside the gene matches. The germline V gene has CDR1 MNHNY and CDR2 SVGAGI (reference sequence). The CDR3 spans 17 residues. The CDR3 region is CASSYPHLGQGGEKLFF. Here the CDR3 DNA reads TGTGCCAGCAGTTACCCGCATTTAGGTCAGGGGGGCGAAAAACTGTTTTTT.

A few counts support this clonotype. The chain combines TRBV29-1 with TRBJ2-4; D could derive from TRBD1 or TRBD2 (5 bases each). V was trimmed by 0 bases and J by 8 bases, leaving 14 bases between them. Germline lookup yields CDR1 SQVTM and CDR2 ANQGSEA. This CDR3 contains 14 residues. The CDR3 is CSVEEPRGADIQYF. DNA for the CDR3: TGCAGCGTTGAAGAACCCCGGGGCGCGGACATTCAGTACTTC. Based on the CDR3 plus reference TRBV29-1 and TRBJ2-4, the full variable domain is SAVISQKPSRDICQRGTSLTIQCQVDSQVTMMFWYRQQPGQSLTLIATANQGSEATYESGFVIDKFPISRPNLTFSTLTVSNMSPEDSSIYLCSVEEPRGADIQYFGAGTRLSVL.

This clonotype was counted between two and nine times. The V call is TRBV20-1, the J call TRBJ2-3, with 8 positions matching TRBD2. Germline values: CDR1 DFQATT, CDR2 SNEGSKA (reference sequence). Unmatched junction bases numbered 4, after V lost 3 bases and J lost 2 bases. The CDR3 length is 14 residues. The CDR3 sequence: CSARAGGTTDTQYF. The CDR3 coding sequence is TGCAGTGCTAGGGCGGGGGGCACCACAGATACGCAGTATTTT.

The gene calls are TRBV20-1 and TRBJ2-3, with 10 bases identical to TRBD2. This CDR3 region has 16 residues. V shed 4 bases, J shed 2 bases, and the junction held 9 bases outside the gene matches. CDR1 is DFQATT, CDR2 SNEGSKA, per germline (reference sequence). The CDR3: CSANLLAGYLTDTQYF. In DNA form, the CDR3 reads TGCAGTGCTAACCTACTAGCGGGGTACCTCACAGATACGCAGTATTTT.

There are many counts of this clonotype. This chain uses TRBV24-1 with TRBJ2-1, with TRBD1 as a possible D gene (8 bases). Trimming removed 4 bases at V and 4 bases at J, with 16 bases between. CDR3 length equals 16 residues. Germline CDR1 KGHDR, CDR2 SFDVKD. CDR3 protein: CATSDLQGEGYNEQFF. In DNA, the CDR3 is TGTGCCACCAGTGACCTACAGGGGGAGGGATACAATGAGCAGTTCTTC.